Presented here are 18 T cell receptor beta chains from one specimen sequenced in a study of Ad26.COV2.S vaccination and SARS-CoV-2 variants. The data were produced by immunoSEQ multiplex PCR, yet TCRdb's version contains in-frame clones alone and is incomplete. This sample has about 450,000 clones, with 89% found just once. Treatment meaning: around 19 received Ad26.COV2.S at low or high dose, single or two shots; roughly 5 received placebo; per-sample allocation not given. Day 63 following the first vaccine or placebo injection was when the samples were taken. The source was peripheral blood, collected in a trial of Ad26.COV2.S vaccine versus placebo. These receptors were taken from a person between 18 and 65 years old who received the Ad26.COV2.S COVID-19 vaccine or a placebo.

The genes are TRBV19 and TRBJ1-5, with 8 bases that match TRBD1. CDR3 size: 13 residues. CDR1 and CDR2 (germline): LNHDA, SQIVND (reference sequence). J gave up 4 bases and V 6 bases, and 2 bases lay outside the gene matches. The CDR3 sequence: CASRDRVNQPQHF. The CDR3, as DNA: TGTGCCAGTAGGGACAGGGTAAATCAGCCCCAGCATTTT.

The V and J genes are TRBV5-6 and TRBJ2-2, with D unclear. Germline lookup yields CDR1 SGHDT and CDR2 YYEEEE. The CDR3 totals 14 residues. Trimming stripped 2 bases from V and 1 base from J, with 6 bases between. The CDR3 region has the DNA TGTGCCAGCAGCTTTTCGGAGAACACCGGGGAGCTGTTTTTT. Translation gives CASSFSENTGELFF.

This clone has a single count. The V gene is TRBV4-3, the J gene TRBJ2-2; perhaps TRBD2 as D (5 bases). V lost 0 bases and J lost 4, with 12 bases in between. CDR3 length: 16 residues. Germline CDR1 LGHNA, CDR2 YSLEER. The CDR3 region has the DNA TGCGCCAGCAGCCAAGATCACGGGATCTCCACCGGGGAGCTGTTTTTT. Translation gives CASSQDHGISTGELFF.

The chain uses TRBV4-1 and TRBJ1-5; weak D call: TRBD1 (6 bases). V lost 2 bases to trimming and J lost 2 bases, with 7 bases between them. The germline V gene encodes CDR1 MGHRA and CDR2 YSYEKL. The CDR3 has 14 residues. The CDR3 protein is CASSQRQGNQPQHF. The CDR3 DNA sequence: TGCGCCAGCAGCCAACGACAGGGCAATCAGCCCCAGCATTTT.

The genes are TRBV19 and TRBJ1-3; 7 bases are a match to TRBD1. There are 15 residues in the CDR3. After removal of 3 bases from V and 0 bases from J, the junction contained 2 bases not matched to a gene. Germline values: CDR1 LNHDA, CDR2 SQIVND (reference sequence). Written as DNA, the CDR3 is TGTGCCAGTAGTATGGGACAGAGCTCTGGAAACACCATATATTTT. Translating gives CASSMGQSSGNTIYF.

The rearrangement links TRBV7-2 to TRBJ2-1; perhaps TRBD1 as D (6 bases). The CDR3 sequence is 13 residues long. CDR1 is SGHTA and CDR2 is FQGNSA in the germline V gene. V was cut by 5 bases and J by 10 bases, with 15 bases left in between. In nucleotides, the CDR3 is TGTGCCAGCAGCATTTACAGGGACGGGGAGCAGTTCTTC. Translation: CASSIYRDGEQFF.

This chain joins TRBV15 and TRBJ2-7; 8 nucleotides match TRBD1. CDR3 length: 18 amino acids. After removal of 4 bases from V and 6 bases from J, the junction contained 20 bases not matched to a gene. Germline CDR1 reads LNHNV; CDR2 reads YYDKDF (reference sequence). CDR3 residues: CATSIYNPRGRRGFEQYF. CDR3 coding DNA: TGTGCCACCAGCATCTACAACCCCAGGGGGCGTCGAGGTTTCGAGCAGTACTTC.

J is TRBJ2-5 and V is TRBV24-1; no reliable D call. V lost 5 bases, J lost 1 base, and 13 bases lay in between. The V gene's germline CDR1 is KGHDR and CDR2 SFDVKD. The CDR3 spans 15 residues. As DNA, the CDR3 is TGTGCCACCAGTGGTGTAGGAGACTTCCAAGAGACCCAGTACTTC. It codes for CATSGVGDFQETQYF.

The chain links TRBV11-1 to TRBJ2-1, with TRBD2 identical over 8 bases. Germline V lookup: CDR1 SGHAT, CDR2 FQDESV (reference sequence). With 0 bases clipped from V and 4 bases from J, the junction kept 5 bases outside the gene matches. CDR3 length: 16 amino acids. The CDR3, as DNA: TGTGCCAGCAGCTTAGCCGCTAGCGGGTCTTACAATGAGCAGTTCTTC. It encodes CASSLAASGSYNEQFF.

The rearrangement links TRBV10-3 to TRBJ1-2; no clear D gene. The length of the CDR3 is 16 residues. The germline V and J ends were trimmed by 2 bases and 2 bases, with 15 bases remaining between them. Germline V gene sequence: CDR1 ENHRY, CDR2 SYGVKD. DNA of the CDR3: TGTGCCATCAGTGAGCCCGAAGGAACACCAAACTATGGCTACACCTTC. Amino acid sequence: CAISEPEGTPNYGYTF.

The CDR3 DNA follows: TGTGCCTGGAGTCCTCCGGGACAGCAATACAAAAACATTCAGTACTTC. It specifies CAWSPPGQQYKNIQYF. The rearrangement uses TRBV30 and TRBJ2-4, with TRBD1 identical over 7 bases. This CDR3 spans 16 amino acids. Trimming at V came to 2 bases and at J to 3 bases, leaving 10 bases not matched to a gene. From germline, CDR1 is GTSNPN and CDR2 SVGIG (reference sequence).

The chain joins TRBV7-2 to TRBJ2-3, with a tentative D call TRBD2 (6 bases). The V gene's germline CDR1 is SGHTA and CDR2 FQGNSA. The CDR3 length is 15 residues. Trimming removed 2 bases at V and 1 base at J, with 10 bases between. The CDR3 protein is CASSLWGVGTDTQYF. The CDR3 DNA follows: TGTGCCAGCAGCTTATGGGGGGTAGGCACAGATACGCAGTATTTT.

Written as DNA, the CDR3 is TGTGCCAGCAGTTACTCCGGCCAGAACTACGAGCAGTACTTC. It is translated as CASSYSGQNYEQYF. The chain carries TRBV6-6 and TRBJ2-7; D uncertain. V was pared by 0 bases and J by 3 bases, with 9 bases between. The CDR3 is made up of 14 amino acids. Germline assignment: CDR1 MNHNY and CDR2 SVGAGI (reference sequence).

CDR3 protein: CASSTASYEQYF. For the CDR3, the DNA is TGTGCCAGCTCGACAGCCTCCTACGAGCAGTACTTC. The V call is TRBV6-4, the J call TRBJ2-7, with D perhaps TRBD1 (5 bases). Germline loops: CDR1 MRHNA, CDR2 SNTAGT. This CDR3 is built from 12 residues. Trimming took 8 bases from V and 0 from J, leaving 8 bases between them.

This chain links TRBV6-5 with TRBJ2-3, with a weak D call TRBD2 (6 bases). This CDR3 spans 15 amino acids. The V and J ends lost 8 bases and 1 base respectively, with 16 bases between them. Germline V gene data show CDR1 as MNHEY and CDR2 as SVGAGI. CDR3 nucleotides: TGTGCCAGCCGGGGACTTCCCGGGGGCACAGATACGCAGTATTTT. Amino acid sequence: CASRGLPGGTDTQYF.

This clone was counted only a few times. The chain has TRBV3-1 (or the pseudogene TRBV3-2) and TRBJ2-7, with 7 bases matching TRBD1. Losses at the gene ends were 3 bases for V and 4 bases for J; bases not matched to a gene: 9. The germline gives CDR1 LGHDT, CDR2 YNNKEL (reference sequence). The CDR3 has 15 amino acids. CDR3 in amino acids: CASSHSGTEKYEQYF. The DNA for the CDR3 is TGTGCCAGCAGCCACTCCGGGACAGAAAAATACGAGCAGTACTTC.

The chain couples TRBV12-5 to TRBJ2-4, with 10 bases matching TRBD1. There are 16 residues in the CDR3. Looked up from germline, CDR1 is LGHNT and CDR2 is FRNRAP. V trimming: 3 bases; J trimming: 3 bases; junction bases outside the gene matches: 5. CDR3 in amino acids: CASGFPRDRGKNIQYF. CDR3 nucleotide sequence: TGTGCTAGTGGTTTCCCTCGGGACAGGGGCAAAAACATTCAGTACTTC. The whole variable domain, filled in from reference TRBV12-5 and TRBJ2-4, reads DARVTQTPRHKVTEMGQEVTMRCQPILGHNTVFWYRQTMMQGLELLAYFRNRAPLDDSGMPKDRFSAEMPDATLATLKIQPSEPRDSAVYFCASGFPRDRGKNIQYFGAGTRLSVL.

This chain uses TRBV24-1 with TRBJ2-5; D not certain. V lost 6 bases and J lost 6, with 10 bases in between. This CDR3 has 12 residues. From germline, CDR1 is KGHDR and CDR2 SFDVKD. In nucleotides, the CDR3 is TGTGCCACCAGTTTGGGTCCGAAGACCCAGTACTTC. As protein: CATSLGPKTQYF.